The TCR beta chain described here comes from a study of early T cells in non-severe SARS-CoV-2 infection. Study background: From unsorted whole blood, bulk RNA was sequenced, and the chains remained unpaired.

Points on this clonotype: Antigen specificity is unknown.

Individual cDNA molecules each received unique molecular identifiers attached to them. TCRdb ran MiXCR on the 5' RACE reads and lists one entry per CDR3 protein. The sample contains tens of thousands of distinct CDR3 sequences, 5.7% of which appear only once. General study results and limits: Lookups in VDJdb leaned toward anti-spike CD8 responses and missed private and CD4 specificities.

This sequence originates from an adult who was a healthcare worker with PCR-confirmed SARS-CoV-2 infection or an uninfected control (not recorded which). Sequenced material: whole blood.

The CDR3 protein is CASSLVGRGDTQYF. Here the CDR3 DNA reads TGTGCCAGCAGCTTAGTCGGAAGGGGAGATACGCAGTATTTT. The chain recombines TRBV11-2 with TRBJ2-3; weak D call: TRBD1 (5 bases). Trimming left V 1 base short and J 5 bases short, with 10 bases between. The CDR3 has 14 residues. Looked up from germline, CDR1 is SGHAT and CDR2 is FQNNGV.